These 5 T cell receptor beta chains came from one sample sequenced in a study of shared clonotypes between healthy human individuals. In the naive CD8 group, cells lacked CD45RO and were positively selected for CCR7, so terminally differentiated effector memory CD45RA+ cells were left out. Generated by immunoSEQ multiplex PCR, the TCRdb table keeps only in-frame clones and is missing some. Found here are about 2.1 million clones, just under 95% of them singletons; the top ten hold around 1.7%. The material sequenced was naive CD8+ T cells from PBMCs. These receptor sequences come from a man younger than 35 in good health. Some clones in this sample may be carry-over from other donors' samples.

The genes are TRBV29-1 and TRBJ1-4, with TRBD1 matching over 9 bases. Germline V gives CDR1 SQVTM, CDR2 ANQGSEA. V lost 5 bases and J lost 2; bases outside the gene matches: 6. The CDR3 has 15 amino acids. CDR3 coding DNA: TGCAGCGTTTCCGGGACAGGGTTCACTAATGAAAAACTGTTTTTT. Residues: CSVSGTGFTNEKLFF.

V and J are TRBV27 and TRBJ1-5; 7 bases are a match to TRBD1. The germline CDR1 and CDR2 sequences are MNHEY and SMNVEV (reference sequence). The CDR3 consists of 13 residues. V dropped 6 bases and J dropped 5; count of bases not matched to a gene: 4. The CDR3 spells CASSGTEDQPQHF. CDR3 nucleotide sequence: TGTGCCAGCAGCGGGACAGAAGATCAGCCCCAGCATTTT.

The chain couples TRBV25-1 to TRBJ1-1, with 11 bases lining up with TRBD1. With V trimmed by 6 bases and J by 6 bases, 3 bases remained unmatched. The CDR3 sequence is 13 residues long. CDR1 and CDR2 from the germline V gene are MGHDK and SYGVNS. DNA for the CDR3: TGTGCCAGCAGGGACAGGGGGCGCGCTGAAGCTTTCTTT. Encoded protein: CASRDRGRAEAFF.

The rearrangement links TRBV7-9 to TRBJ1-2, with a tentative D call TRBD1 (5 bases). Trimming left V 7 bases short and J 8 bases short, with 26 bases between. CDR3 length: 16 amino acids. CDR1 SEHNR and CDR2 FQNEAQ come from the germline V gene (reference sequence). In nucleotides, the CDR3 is TGTGCCAGCACCTCAAGGGCCGGGAATGTCAGGGAAGGCTACACCTTC. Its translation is CASTSRAGNVREGYTF. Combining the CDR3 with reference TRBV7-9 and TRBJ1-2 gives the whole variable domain DTGVSQNPRHKITKRGQNVTFRCDPISEHNRLYWYRQTLGQGPEFLTYFQNEAQLEKSRLLSDRFSAERPKGSFSTLEIQRTEQGDSAMYLCASTSRAGNVREGYTFGSGTRLTVV.

Written as DNA, the CDR3 is TGTGCCTGGAGTGTAGGCAGGGTCGGCATTCAGTACTTC. Its protein product is CAWSVGRVGIQYF. The chain uses TRBV30 and TRBJ2-4; possible D gene TRBD1, 5 bases. Germline values: CDR1 GTSNPN, CDR2 SVGIG (reference sequence). The V gene lost 0 bases and the J gene lost 9 bases, with 12 bases spanning the gap. The CDR3 runs 13 residues. Full variable domain (remainder filled in from reference TRBV30 and TRBJ2-4): SQTIHQWPATLVQPVGSPLSLECTVEGTSNPNLYWYRQAAGRGLQLLFYSVGIGQISSEVPQNLSASRPQDRQFILSSKKLLLSDSGFYLCAWSVGRVGIQYFGAGTRLSVL.